The source of this T cell receptor (beta chain) is a study of Graves' ophthalmopathy and Graves' hyperthyroidism. This clonotype has more than one count but fewer than ten. This CDR3 contains 13 residues. Germline lookup yields CDR1 MDHEN and CDR2 SYDVKM. V lost 3 bases and J lost 2, with 7 bases in between. Amplified TCR beta CDR3 regions were obtained using RNA transcripts as template. Scientists carried out first-round RT-PCR using HTBI primers and then a second-round multiplex PCR. Each CDR3 protein is one row after TCRdb ran MiXCR on the multiplex PCR reads. The sample includes under 20,000 distinct CDR3 sequences, about half of them seen just once.

This sequence originates from a woman in her thirties or forties with stable Graves' hyperthyroidism. Material: peripheral blood. The rearrangement joins TRBV28 to TRBJ1-2, with D unclear. As DNA, the CDR3 is TGTGCCAGCAGTTTTTCCGGGAACTATGGCTACACCTTC. It translates to CASSFSGNYGYTF.